This TCR beta chain was recovered during a study of shared clonotypes between healthy human individuals. Study-wide background: Each donor's CD8 memory used one plate, CD8 naive two, each CD4 subset three. General study findings and limits: Estimated richness was generally greater in naive than memory subsets. Represented genetic and exposure-history diversity was restricted by having few donors.

The V gene's germline CDR1 is ENHRY and CDR2 SYGVKD. V was pared by 6 bases and J by 6 bases, with 9 bases of the junction left unmatched. The CDR3 sequence is 15 residues long. This clone was detected once. Its antigen remains unknown. For each subset, genomic DNA was distributed in equal portions over several immunoSEQ plates. Some clones are missing from TCRdb's copy, which holds only in-frame ones; the method was immunoSEQ multiplex PCR. This table has some 680,000 clones, roughly 72% appearing once. The V gene is TRBV10-3, the J gene TRBJ2-2; 8 bases match TRBD1. What was sequenced was memory CD4+ T cells sorted from blood. The subset was: CD45RA-negative fraction. The sequence derives from a woman in her 30s in good health. The CDR3 bases are TGTGCCATCAGCCTAAGGACAGGGTTTGCCGGGGAGCTGTTTTTT. As protein: CAISLRTGFAGELFF.